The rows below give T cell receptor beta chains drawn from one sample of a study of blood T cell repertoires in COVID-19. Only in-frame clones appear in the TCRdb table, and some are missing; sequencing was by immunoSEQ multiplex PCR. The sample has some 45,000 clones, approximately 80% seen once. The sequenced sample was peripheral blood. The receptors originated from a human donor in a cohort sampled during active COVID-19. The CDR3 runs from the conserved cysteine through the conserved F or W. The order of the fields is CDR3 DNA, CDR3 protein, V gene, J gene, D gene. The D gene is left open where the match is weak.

DNA: TGTGCCAGCAGCTCACGGGTTTCTGGGGCCAACGTCCTGACTTTC
CDR3: CASSSRVSGANVLTF
V: TRBV7-8
J: TRBJ2-6
D: NA

DNA: TGTGCCAGCAGCCCCGGGGGGGGAGGGCCGATCTTTAAACAGTTCTTC
CDR3: CASSPGGGGPIFKQFF
V: TRBV7-9
J: TRBJ2-1
D: TRBD2

DNA: TGTGCCAGCAGCGGGGATCCAGGGGGCAACTATGGCTACACCTTC
CDR3: CASSGDPGGNYGYTF
V: TRBV9
J: TRBJ1-2
D: TRBD1

DNA: TGTGCCAGCAGCCCCCGACTAGCGGGAGGGGGCACAGATACGCAGTATTTT
CDR3: CASSPRLAGGGTDTQYF
V: TRBV7-3
J: TRBJ2-3
D: TRBD2

DNA: TGTGCCACCAGCAGAGGACAGGGTAATGAAGCTTTCTTT
CDR3: CATSRGQGNEAFF
V: TRBV15
J: TRBJ1-1
D: TRBD1

DNA: TGCGCCAGCAGCTTAGGACTAGCGGGAGCCGGGGAGCTGTTTTTT
CDR3: CASSLGLAGAGELFF
V: TRBV5-1
J: TRBJ2-2
D: TRBD2

DNA: TGTGCCTGGAGGGGGGGGTTCAATTCACCCCTCCACTTT
CDR3: CAWRGGFNSPLHF
V: TRBV30
J: TRBJ1-6
D: NA

DNA: TGCAGCGTTGAAGAACTCCCGGGGGATGGCTACACCTTC
CDR3: CSVEELPGDGYTF
V: TRBV29-1
J: TRBJ1-2
D: NA

DNA: TGCAGCGCCTTGGGGTGGGCTAGCGGGAGTAGGGCCGGGGAGCTGTTTTTT
CDR3: CSALGWASGSRAGELFF
V: TRBV29-1
J: TRBJ2-2
D: TRBD2

DNA: TGTGCCAGCAGCAATGCAGGGTTCTCTGGAAACACCATATATTTT
CDR3: CASSNAGFSGNTIYF
V: TRBV28
J: TRBJ1-3
D: NA